This TCR beta chain was identified during a study of blood T cell repertoires in COVID-19. The method was immunoSEQ multiplex PCR; TCRdb's version includes in-frame clones alone and lacks a portion of them. The sample has a few hundred thousand clones, roughly nine tenths seen once. The trim removed 0 bases at V and 4 bases at J, leaving 1 base unmatched. CDR3 length equals 15 residues. Germline assignment: CDR1 SGHDN and CDR2 FVKESK. Sequencing was performed on PBMCs or T cells enriched from blood (not recorded which). The rearrangement uses TRBV14 and TRBJ2-7, with 12 nucleotides matching TRBD2. This sequence was found in a woman in her thirties who had recovered from COVID-19. The DNA of the CDR3 is TGTGCCAGCAGCCAAGAAGGACTAGCGGGGTACGAGCAGTACTTC. It yields the protein CASSQEGLAGYEQYF.